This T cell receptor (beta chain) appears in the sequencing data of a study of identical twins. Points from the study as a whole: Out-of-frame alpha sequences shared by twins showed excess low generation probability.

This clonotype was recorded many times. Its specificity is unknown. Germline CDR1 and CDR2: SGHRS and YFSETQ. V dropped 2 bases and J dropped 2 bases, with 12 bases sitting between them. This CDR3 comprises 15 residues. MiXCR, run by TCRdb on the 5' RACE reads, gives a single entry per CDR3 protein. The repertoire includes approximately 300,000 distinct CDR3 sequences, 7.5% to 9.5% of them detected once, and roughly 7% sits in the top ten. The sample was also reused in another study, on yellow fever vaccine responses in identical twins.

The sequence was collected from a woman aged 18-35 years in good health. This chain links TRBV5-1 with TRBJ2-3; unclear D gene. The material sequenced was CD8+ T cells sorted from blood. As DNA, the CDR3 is TGCGCCAGCAGCTTTGGCGCCTTCAACACAGATACGCAGTATTTT. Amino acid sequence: CASSFGAFNTDTQYF.